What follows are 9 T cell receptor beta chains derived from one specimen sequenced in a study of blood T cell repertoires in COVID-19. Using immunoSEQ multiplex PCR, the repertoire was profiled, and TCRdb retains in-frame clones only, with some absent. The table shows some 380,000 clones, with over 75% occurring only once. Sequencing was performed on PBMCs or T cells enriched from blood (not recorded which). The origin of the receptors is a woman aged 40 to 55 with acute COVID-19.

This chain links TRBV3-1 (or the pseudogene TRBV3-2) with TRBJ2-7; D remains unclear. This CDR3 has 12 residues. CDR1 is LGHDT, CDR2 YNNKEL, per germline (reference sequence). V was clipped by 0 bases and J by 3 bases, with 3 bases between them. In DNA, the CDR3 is TGTGCCAGCAGCCAAGATCTCTACGAGCAGTACTTC. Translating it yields CASSQDLYEQYF.

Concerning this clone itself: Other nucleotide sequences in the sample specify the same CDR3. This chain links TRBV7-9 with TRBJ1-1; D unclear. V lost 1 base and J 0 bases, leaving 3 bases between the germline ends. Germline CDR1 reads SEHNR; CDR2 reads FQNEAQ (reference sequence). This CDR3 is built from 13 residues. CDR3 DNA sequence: TGTGCCAGCAGCTTAGACATGAACACTGAAGCTTTCTTT. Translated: CASSLDMNTEAFF. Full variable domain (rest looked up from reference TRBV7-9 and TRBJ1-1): DTGVSQNPRHKITKRGQNVTFRCDPISEHNRLYWYRQTLGQGPEFLTYFQNEAQLEKSRLLSDRFSAERPKGSFSTLEIQRTEQGDSAMYLCASSLDMNTEAFFGQGTRLTVV.

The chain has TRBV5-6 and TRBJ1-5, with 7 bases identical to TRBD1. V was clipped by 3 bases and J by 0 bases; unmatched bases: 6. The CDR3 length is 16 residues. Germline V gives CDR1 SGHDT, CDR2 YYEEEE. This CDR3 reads CASSSGDSYSNQPQHF. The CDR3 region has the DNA TGTGCCAGCAGCTCTGGGGACAGTTATAGCAATCAGCCCCAGCATTTT.

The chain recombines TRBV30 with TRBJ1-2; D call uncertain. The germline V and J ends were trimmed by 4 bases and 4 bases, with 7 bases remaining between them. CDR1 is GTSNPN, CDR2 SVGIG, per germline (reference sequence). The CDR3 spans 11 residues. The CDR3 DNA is TGTGCCTGGACCAGAATCTATGGCTACACCTTC. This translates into CAWTRIYGYTF.

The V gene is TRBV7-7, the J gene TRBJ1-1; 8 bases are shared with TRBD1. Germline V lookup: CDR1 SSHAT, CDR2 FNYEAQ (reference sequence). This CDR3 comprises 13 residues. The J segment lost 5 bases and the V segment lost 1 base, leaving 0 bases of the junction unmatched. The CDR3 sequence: CASSLGQGTEAFF. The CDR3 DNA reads TGTGCCAGCAGCTTAGGACAGGGGACTGAAGCTTTCTTT.

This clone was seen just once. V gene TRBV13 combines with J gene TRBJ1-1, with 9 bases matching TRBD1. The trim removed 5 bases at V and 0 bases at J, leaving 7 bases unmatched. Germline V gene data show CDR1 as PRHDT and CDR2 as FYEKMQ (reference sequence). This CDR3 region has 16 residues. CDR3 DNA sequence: TGTGCCAGCAGCCTCTTACAGGGGGCCTTGAACACTGAAGCTTTCTTT. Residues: CASSLLQGALNTEAFF.

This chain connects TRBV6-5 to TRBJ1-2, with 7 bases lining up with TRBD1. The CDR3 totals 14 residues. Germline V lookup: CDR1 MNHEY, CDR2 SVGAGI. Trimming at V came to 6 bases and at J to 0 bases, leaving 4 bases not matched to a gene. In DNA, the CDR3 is TGTGCCAGCAGAAAAGGGACAGCTAACTATGGCTACACCTTC. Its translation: CASRKGTANYGYTF.

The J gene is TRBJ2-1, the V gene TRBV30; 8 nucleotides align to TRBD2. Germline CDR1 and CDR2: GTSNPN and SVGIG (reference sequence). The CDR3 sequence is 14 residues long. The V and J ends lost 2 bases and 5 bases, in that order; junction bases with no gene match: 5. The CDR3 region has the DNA TGTGCCTGGAGTCTCGGGGGGGGTCACAATGAGCAGTTCTTC. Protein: CAWSLGGGHNEQFF.

The CDR3 protein is CASSFGLAGGTDTQYF. In DNA, the CDR3 is TGTGCCAGCAGCTTTGGACTAGCGGGGGGCACAGATACGCAGTATTTT. J is TRBJ2-3 and V is TRBV5-4; TRBD2 matches 13 bases. CDR3 length equals 16 residues. Losses at the gene ends were 2 bases for V and 1 base for J; bases not matched to a gene: 1. Germline V lookup: CDR1 SGHNT, CDR2 YYREEE (reference sequence).